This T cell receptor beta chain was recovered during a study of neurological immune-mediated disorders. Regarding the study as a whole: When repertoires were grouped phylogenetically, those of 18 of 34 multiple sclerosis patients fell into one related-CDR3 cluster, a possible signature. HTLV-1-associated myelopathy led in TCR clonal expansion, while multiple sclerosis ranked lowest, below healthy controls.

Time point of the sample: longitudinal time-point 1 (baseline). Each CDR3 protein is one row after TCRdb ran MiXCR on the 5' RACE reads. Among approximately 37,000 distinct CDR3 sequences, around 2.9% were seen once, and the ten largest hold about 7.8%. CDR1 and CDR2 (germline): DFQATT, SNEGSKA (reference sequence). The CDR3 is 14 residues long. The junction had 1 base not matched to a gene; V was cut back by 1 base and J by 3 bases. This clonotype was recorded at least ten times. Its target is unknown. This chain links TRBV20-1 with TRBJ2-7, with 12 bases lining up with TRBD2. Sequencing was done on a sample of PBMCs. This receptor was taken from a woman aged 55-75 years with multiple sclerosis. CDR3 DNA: TGCAGTGCTAGAGGACTAGCGGGGGACTACGAGCAGTACTTC. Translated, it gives CSARGLAGDYEQYF.